This entry concerns a single TCR beta chain. Different DNA sequences within this sample yield the same CDR3. It was with 60 Vbeta and 13 Jbeta primers that the PCR ran. TCRdb's table, derived via immunoSEQ multiplex PCR, lists solely in-frame clones and lacks some. The table includes roughly 130,000 clones, roughly 8.3% detected once. Unmatched junction bases numbered 11, after V lost 0 bases and J lost 7 bases. Germline-derived CDR1 and CDR2 are MNHNS and SASEGT. The CDR3 contains 17 residues. The source of the sample is a study of cytomegalovirus exposure and HLA in healthy donors. The V and J genes are TRBV6-1 and TRBJ1-2; 10 nucleotides match TRBD1. This TCR was recovered from a middle-aged man in good health and CMV-seronegative. Sequencing used PBMCs. The CDR3 bases are TGTGCCAGCAGTGAAGCTCCCGGGACAGGGGTGATGGCTGGCTACACCTTC. This encodes CASSEAPGTGVMAGYTF.